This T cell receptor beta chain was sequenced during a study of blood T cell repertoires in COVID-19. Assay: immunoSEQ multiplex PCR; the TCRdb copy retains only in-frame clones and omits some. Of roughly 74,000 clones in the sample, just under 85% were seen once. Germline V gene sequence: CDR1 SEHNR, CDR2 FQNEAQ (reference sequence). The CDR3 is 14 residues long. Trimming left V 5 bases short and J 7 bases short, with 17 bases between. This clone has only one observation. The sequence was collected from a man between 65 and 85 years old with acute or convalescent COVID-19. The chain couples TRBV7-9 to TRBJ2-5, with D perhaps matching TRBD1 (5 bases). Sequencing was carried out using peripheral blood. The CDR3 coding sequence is TGTGCCAGCAGCACAGAACCAGCTGGGGCGACCCAGTACTTC. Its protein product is CASSTEPAGATQYF.